This entry lists 19 T cell receptor beta chains sequenced from one sample in a study of blood T cell repertoires in COVID-19. Profiling relied on immunoSEQ multiplex PCR, and the TCRdb table lists in-frame clones only, not all of them. The profile shows some 95,000 clones, about 90% of them singletons. Sequenced input: peripheral blood. Receptor source: an older man with acute or convalescent COVID-19.

The rearrangement links TRBV7-2 to TRBJ1-2; a possible D gene is TRBD1 (6 bases). The ends were cut back, 5 bases at V and 4 bases at J, with 14 bases in the middle. Per the germline V gene, CDR1 is SGHTA and CDR2 is FQGNSA. CDR3 length equals 14 residues. CDR3 sequence: CASSVDRSGYGYTF. CDR3 nucleotide sequence: TGTGCCAGCAGCGTAGACAGGTCCGGCTATGGCTACACCTTC.

The rearrangement uses TRBV6-5 and TRBJ1-2; D ambiguous. This CDR3 has 10 amino acids. V was pared by 9 bases and J by 6 bases, with 8 bases between. Germline assignment: CDR1 MNHEY and CDR2 SVGAGI. The CDR3 region is CASWANGYTF. CDR3 nucleotides: TGTGCCAGTTGGGCAAATGGCTACACCTTC.

This chain connects TRBV5-4 to TRBJ1-3; D gene unclear. V was shortened by 4 bases and J by 4 bases, with 9 bases between the two germline ends. CDR1 is SGHNT, CDR2 YYREEE, per germline (reference sequence). CDR3 length: 13 residues. The CDR3 spells CASSQPQGNTIYF. For the CDR3, the DNA is TGTGCCAGCAGCCAACCACAGGGAAACACCATATATTTT. The variable domain in full, with the rest retrieved from reference TRBV5-4 and TRBJ1-3, is ETGVTQSPTHLIKTRGQQVTLRCSSQSGHNTVSWYQQALGQGPQFIFQYYREEENGRGNFPPRFSGLQFPNYSSELNVNALELDDSALYLCASSQPQGNTIYFGEGSWLTVV.

The chain combines TRBV29-1 with TRBJ1-1; D unclear. V shed 7 bases and J shed 8 bases, with 17 bases lying between them. Germline CDR1 reads SQVTM; CDR2 reads ANQGSEA. This CDR3 spans 12 amino acids. The CDR3 reads CSGSRRGEEAFF. The CDR3 DNA reads as TGCAGCGGGTCCCGGCGAGGAGAGGAAGCTTTCTTT.

V usage is TRBV11-2 and J usage is TRBJ2-3; D is unresolved. V was pared by 2 bases and J by 1 base, with 10 bases between. This CDR3 spans 15 amino acids. The V gene's germline CDR1 is SGHAT and CDR2 FQNNGV. CDR3 protein: CASSLLREGTDTQYF. For the CDR3, the DNA is TGTGCCAGCAGCTTACTTCGCGAGGGCACAGATACGCAGTATTTT.

The chain employs TRBV18 and TRBJ2-7; the D is unclear. This CDR3 is 13 amino acids long. Trimming pared 2 bases from V and 3 bases from J, leaving 8 bases between. In germline, CDR1 is KGHSH, CDR2 LQKENI. The CDR3 nucleotides read TGTGCCAGCTCACCAGACACAAACTACGAGCAGTACTTC. As protein: CASSPDTNYEQYF.

The chain carries TRBV28 and TRBJ2-2, with D tentatively TRBD1 (6 bases). The germline V gene encodes CDR1 MDHEN and CDR2 SYDVKM. The CDR3 loop spans 14 amino acids. The V end was cut by 6 bases, the J end by 1 base, with 9 bases between. In nucleotides, the CDR3 is TGTGCCAGCAGACAGGACAGGAACACCGGGGAGCTGTTTTTT. It specifies CASRQDRNTGELFF. The whole variable domain, remainder taken from reference TRBV28 and TRBJ2-2, is DVKVTQSSRYLVKRTGEKVFLECVQDMDHENMFWYRQDPGLGLRLIYFSYDVKMKEKGDIPEGYSVSREKKERFSLILESASTNQTSMYLCASRQDRNTGELFFGEGSRLTVL.

V usage is TRBV5-1 and J usage is TRBJ1-2; 9 nucleotides match TRBD1. Germline CDR1 SGHRS, CDR2 YFSETQ. Losses at the gene ends were 3 bases for V and 8 bases for J; bases not matched to a gene: 14. The CDR3 length is 16 residues. The CDR3 bases are TGCGCCAGCAGCTCCGGTCCGGGACAGGGCCCCGGCGGCTACACCTTC. Protein product: CASSSGPGQGPGGYTF.

The gene calls are TRBV6-5 and TRBJ2-7, with 8 bases lining up with TRBD1. V was pared by 0 bases and J by 1 base, with 2 bases of the junction left unmatched. The CDR3 has 15 amino acids. Per the germline V gene, CDR1 is MNHEY and CDR2 is SVGAGI. In DNA, the CDR3 is TGTGCCAGCAGTTACTCGGGGACAGGTTCCTACGAGCAGTACTTC. As protein: CASSYSGTGSYEQYF.

The V gene is TRBV7-2, the J gene TRBJ2-3; D ambiguous. V was clipped by 1 base and J by 3 bases, with 8 bases between them. Germline V gene lookup returns CDR1 SGHTA and CDR2 FQGNSA. This CDR3 has 14 residues. The CDR3 nucleotides read TGTGCCAGCAGCTTAGTCGGTCCGACAGATACGCAGTATTTT. Translation: CASSLVGPTDTQYF.

The V call is TRBV5-4, the J call TRBJ2-1; tentatively, D is TRBD1 (5 bases). The CDR3 sequence is 15 residues long. V lost 0 bases and J lost 1, with 8 bases in between. CDR1 is SGHNT and CDR2 is YYREEE in the germline V gene (reference sequence). CDR3 nucleotides: TGTGCCAGCAGCTTGGGGGGCCTGTCCTACAATGAGCAGTTCTTC. Its protein product is CASSLGGLSYNEQFF.

The chain couples TRBV4-1 to TRBJ1-5, with 10 bases aligning to TRBD1. With 0 bases clipped from V and 6 bases from J, the junction kept 8 bases outside the gene matches. The CDR3 has 17 amino acids. The germline CDR1 and CDR2 sequences are MGHRA and YSYEKL. CDR3 region: CASSQDQTGGGGQPQHF. The DNA of the CDR3 is TGCGCCAGCAGCCAAGATCAGACAGGGGGCGGGGGTCAGCCCCAGCATTTT.

This chain links TRBV28 with TRBJ1-5; 7 bases agree with TRBD1. With V trimmed by 6 bases and J by 4 bases, 6 bases remained unmatched. The CDR3 totals 14 residues. CDR1 and CDR2 from the germline V gene are MDHEN and SYDVKM. The CDR3 protein is CASRAPGQNQPQHF. DNA of the CDR3: TGTGCCAGCAGGGCTCCGGGACAGAATCAGCCCCAGCATTTT.

V gene TRBV3-1 (or the pseudogene TRBV3-2) combines with J gene TRBJ1-4; D uncertain. V was trimmed by 0 bases and J by 0 bases, leaving 11 bases between them. This CDR3 comprises 17 residues. Germline V CDR1 and CDR2: LGHDT, YNNKEL (reference sequence). CDR3 sequence reads: CASSQDFPGTTNEKLFF. CDR3 nucleotide sequence: TGTGCCAGCAGCCAAGATTTCCCAGGAACAACTAATGAAAAACTGTTTTTT.

This clone has a handful of counts. The CDR3 sequence is CASSPPARVNTEAFF. DNA for the CDR3: TGTGCCAGCTCACCACCGGCCAGGGTAAACACTGAAGCTTTCTTT. The genes are TRBV18 and TRBJ1-1; a possible D gene is TRBD1 (5 bases). CDR3 length: 15 residues. V was shortened by 0 bases and J by 2 bases, with 10 bases between the two germline ends. Germline V gene sequence: CDR1 KGHSH, CDR2 LQKENI. The full variable domain, completed using reference TRBV18 and TRBJ1-1, is NAGVMQNPRHLVRRRGQEARLRCSPMKGHSHVYWYRQLPEEGLKFMVYLQKENIIDESGMPKERFSAEFPKEGPSILRIQQVVRGDSAAYFCASSPPARVNTEAFFGQGTRLTVV.

The rearrangement uses TRBV5-6 and TRBJ2-7; D gene uncertain. V was clipped by 0 bases and J by 4 bases, with 5 bases between them. CDR1 and CDR2 from the germline V gene are SGHDT and YYEEEE. This CDR3 contains 12 residues. CDR3 sequence (DNA): TGTGCCAGCAGCTTGGGGCGGTACGAGCAGTACTTC. Its translation is CASSLGRYEQYF.

V is TRBV18 and J is TRBJ1-2, with 9 bases matching TRBD1. Germline-derived CDR1 and CDR2 are KGHSH and LQKENI. V lost 3 bases and J lost 3; bases outside the gene matches: 8. CDR3 size: 16 residues. The CDR3 DNA follows: TGTGCCAGCTCACCTAAACAGGGGGCAGGTGACTATGGCTACACCTTC. Translation: CASSPKQGAGDYGYTF.

The chain uses TRBV10-3 and TRBJ2-3, with 8 bases lining up with TRBD2. Losses at the gene ends were 2 bases for V and 4 bases for J; bases not matched to a gene: 8. The germline CDR1 and CDR2 sequences are ENHRY and SYGVKD. This CDR3 has 16 amino acids. The CDR3 DNA is TGTGCCATCAGTGAGGCGGGACTAGGGTCCGCAGATACGCAGTATTTT. Its translation is CAISEAGLGSADTQYF.

This chain links TRBV6-1 with TRBJ1-6; D not resolved. Per germline, CDR1 MNHNS and CDR2 SASEGT. Trimming pared 1 base from V and 9 bases from J, leaving 10 bases between. The CDR3 consists of 14 residues. The CDR3 DNA is TGTGCCAGCAGTGAAGTGGGAGGTCCTTCACCCCTCCACTTT. This encodes CASSEVGGPSPLHF.